This TCR beta chain was identified during a study of OX40 agonist ivuxolimab in advanced cancers. Regarding the study in general: Ivuxolimab was an agonistic, fully human IgG2 monoclonal antibody directed against OX40 (CD134), a costimulatory receptor. The purpose of peripheral TCRbeta sequencing was to test whether ivuxolimab changed TCR sequence diversity and led to clonal T-cell expansion. Among the 50 to 55 dose-escalation patients, some 20 had hepatocellular carcinoma, 15 or so melanoma, 9 renal cell carcinoma and 9 head and neck cancer. Intravenous ivuxolimab was administered to patients every 2 weeks at six dose levels: 0.01, 0.1, 0.3, 1.5, 3 and 10 mg/kg. Patients were allowed to have had prior anti-PD-1, anti-PD-L1 or anti-CTLA-4 therapy, and 40% to 45% of the dose-escalation patients had previously received checkpoint inhibitors. The paper covers the monotherapy dose-escalation part of the phase I ivuxolimab trial, which included N ≈ 52 patients. In the dose-escalation cohort, 65% to 85% of patients were male, and the mean age was around 65 years with a range of roughly 20 to 79. Partial responses occurred in three dose-escalation patients: two with cutaneous melanoma and one with hepatocellular carcinoma.

The trim is 7 bases for V and 2 bases for J, with a gap of 23 bases between the germline ends. The germline V gene sets CDR1 to MDHEN and CDR2 to SYDVKM. Taken from cysteine to phenylalanine, the CDR3 has 17 residues. Only the CDR3 DNA is retained, 51 bases long and in frame from the first base. The trial excluded patients who had a history of autoimmune disease or were on systemic immunosuppression. Peripheral blood for TCR sequencing was collected from all dose cohorts at baseline, on cycle 4 day 1, and on cycle 7 day 1. Samples were obtained from an open-label, multicenter, first-in-human phase I dose-escalation trial of ivuxolimab. Adults with locally advanced or metastatic head and neck squamous cell, hepatocellular, melanoma or renal cell carcinoma were enrolled in the trial. CD4+ and CD8+ T cells were sorted separately from peripheral blood before TCR sequencing. Points on this clone: Its cognate antigen has yet to be identified. One base away there is no much larger clone; base qualities are not given.

Genomic DNA was isolated from the sorted cells so that the TCRbeta CDR3 region could be sequenced. TCRbeta CDR3 regions were sequenced using the immunoSEQ Assay. TCRdb's version of the immuneACCESS table is confined to in-frame rearrangements and falls short of the full clone set. An unresolved V gene accounts for under half of the shortfall where checked; the remainder is of unknown origin. A total of about 60,000 clones appear in this sample, roughly 86% of them only once. The ten largest clones represent 0.9% to 1.2% of the sample. What the research found in general, with its limitations: In the 0.1-3.0 mg/kg groups, partial responders were among the patients with the lowest normalized peripheral clonal expansion, particularly in CD8+ T cells. Low levels of normalized T-cell clonal expansion were also seen in some patients who did not respond. At doses of 0.1 to 3.0 mg/kg, clonal expansion of both CD4+ and CD8+ blood T cells was observed from baseline to week 6. The antigen specificity of the clonally expanded peripheral T cells was not determined. After ivuxolimab, expanded clones were on average more numerous among CD8+ T cells than among CD4+ T cells.

The sequence links TRBV28 to TRBJ1-2, with the D gene too uncertain to name. The input for sequencing was CD4+ or CD8+ T cells sorted from blood, taken in a trial of the OX40 agonist ivuxolimab. This clonotype was obtained from an adult with an advanced solid tumor such as melanoma, head and neck, liver or kidney cancer. The CDR3 is CASKAQQFIVGNYGYTF. The nucleotides read TGTGCCAGCAAGGCTCAGCAGTTTATAGTAGGGAACTATGGCTACACCTTC.